The 8 T cell receptor beta chains presented below share a single source sample, sequenced in a study of blood T cells in healthy people across ages (dated by TCRdb to between 2014 and 2017). Libraries were made using 5' RACE. Reads for this sample came from an Illumina HiSeq 2500. The second PCR ran for roughly 7 to 12 cycles and used a J-beta primer mix along with a sample-barcoded 5' primer. The public reads were quality trimmed at Q25 with fastp and then assembled into clones with MiXCR by TCRdb, keeping productive beta chains. CDR3 protein sequences are deduplicated, and each keeps its most common genes and DNA. Counted in this sample were about 800,000 distinct CDR3 sequences; roughly 25% of them appeared once. The top ten constitute under 4% of the sample. These data also featured in a second study, about T cells of mothers and their children.

Sequenced: blood. The receptor source for this set is a boy younger than 18 in good health.

This clonotype has just a few counts. This chain links TRBV4-3 with TRBJ1-4, with 7 nucleotides matching TRBD1. CDR1 and CDR2 (germline): LGHNA, YSLEER. The junction had 6 bases not matched to a gene; V was cut back by 0 bases and J by 8 bases. This CDR3 is 15 amino acids long. In DNA, the CDR3 is TGCGCCAGCAGCCAAGATCCTGTACAGGGGGAAAAACTGTTTTTT. It yields the protein CASSQDPVQGEKLFF.

CDR3 region: CAWSGGNSPLHF. CDR3 in DNA: TGTGCCTGGAGTGGAGGGAATTCACCCCTCCACTTT. V gene TRBV30 combines with J gene TRBJ1-6; no definite D call. Trimming removed 1 base from V and 7 bases from J, with 5 bases in between. Germline V CDR1 and CDR2: GTSNPN, SVGIG (reference sequence). The CDR3 runs 12 residues.

This clonotype was observed a handful of times. The V gene is TRBV5-1, the J gene TRBJ2-5; D is possibly TRBD1 (6 bases). The germline V and J ends were trimmed by 4 bases and 2 bases, with 12 bases remaining between them. This CDR3 contains 14 residues. Germline CDR1 and CDR2: SGHRS and YFSETQ. CDR3 loop: CASSAAGTQETQYF. DNA for the CDR3: TGCGCCAGCAGCGCAGCAGGGACACAAGAGACCCAGTACTTC.

This clonotype showed up just a few times. The genes are TRBV18 and TRBJ1-6, with a possible D match to TRBD1 (5 bases). Germline loops: CDR1 KGHSH, CDR2 LQKENI. Trimming stripped 2 bases from V and 10 bases from J, with 12 bases between. The CDR3 is 14 amino acids. DNA of the CDR3: TGTGCCAGCTCACCAGGGACCCGGGGATCACCCCTCCACTTT. This sequence encodes CASSPGTRGSPLHF.

This chain uses TRBV9 with TRBJ1-2, with D maybe TRBD1 (5 bases). Between the trimmed V and J ends, which lost 4 bases and 8 bases, there was a span of 21 bases. The CDR3 is 15 amino acids. Germline V lookup: CDR1 SGDLS, CDR2 YYNGEE. The CDR3 is CASSPRDWGSEGYTF. The DNA of the CDR3 is TGTGCCAGCAGCCCCAGGGATTGGGGGTCGGAGGGCTACACCTTC.

This clonotype occurred a few times. This rearrangement joins TRBV6-2 or TRBV6-3 to TRBJ2-5; TRBD1 might be the D (5 bases). V lost 2 bases to trimming and J lost 2 bases, with 9 bases between them. CDR1 and CDR2 (germline): MNHEY, SVGEGT. This CDR3 has 14 residues. The CDR3 loop reads CASSYPTEQETQYF. In DNA form, the CDR3 reads TGTGCCAGCAGTTACCCGACAGAGCAAGAGACCCAGTACTTC.

The chain uses TRBV7-2 and TRBJ1-1; D perhaps matches TRBD1 (5 bases). Germline V gene lookup returns CDR1 SGHTA and CDR2 FQGNSA. The CDR3 is made up of 16 amino acids. Between the trimmed V and J ends, which lost 1 base and 1 base, there was a span of 13 bases. The CDR3 is CASSLGVGRENTEAFF. The CDR3 region has the DNA TGTGCCAGCAGCTTAGGAGTGGGCAGGGAGAACACTGAAGCTTTCTTT.

This rearrangement joins TRBV6-2 or TRBV6-3 to TRBJ2-2; tentatively, D is TRBD2 (6 bases). The V and J ends lost 7 bases and 2 bases respectively, with 14 bases between them. The germline CDR1 and CDR2 sequences are MNHEY and SVGEGT. This CDR3 has 15 residues. The CDR3 DNA follows: TGTGCCAGCAAAGCGGGCGCTTTAAACACCGGGGAGCTGTTTTTT. Its protein is CASKAGALNTGELFF.